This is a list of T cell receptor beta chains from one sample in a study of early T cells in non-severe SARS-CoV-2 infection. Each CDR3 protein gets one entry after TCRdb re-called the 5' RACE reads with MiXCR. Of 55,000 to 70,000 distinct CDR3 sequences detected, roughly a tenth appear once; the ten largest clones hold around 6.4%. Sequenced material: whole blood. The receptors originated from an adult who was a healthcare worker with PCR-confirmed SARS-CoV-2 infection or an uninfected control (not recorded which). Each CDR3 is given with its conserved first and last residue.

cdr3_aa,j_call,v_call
CASSSWTSGTSGEQYF,TRBJ2-7,TRBV28
CASSLGGDPYEQYF,TRBJ2-7,TRBV28
CSARDMEREVDEQYF,TRBJ2-7,TRBV20-1
CASSEGFSEQYF,TRBJ2-7,TRBV25-1
CASSPWTGYNEQFF,TRBJ2-1,TRBV9
CSASWTSGRREQFF,TRBJ2-1,TRBV20-1
CASSQSIPRNTEAFF,TRBJ1-1,TRBV12-3/TRBV12-4
CASSLYPKITFQYF,TRBJ2-4,TRBV7-7
CAWSVRRGGPAFF,TRBJ1-1,TRBV30
CASSTVYEQYF,TRBJ2-7,TRBV28
CASSLQSSYEQYF,TRBJ2-7,TRBV28
CASSPGGQSQETQYF,TRBJ2-5,TRBV18
CATSGAGSINQPQHF,TRBJ1-5,TRBV24-1